The 29 T cell receptor beta chains presented below share a single source sample, sequenced in a study of CD8 T cells in ankylosing spondylitis. TCRdb used MiXCR to reprocess the 5' RACE reads, holding one entry per CDR3 protein. The table includes about 88,000 distinct CDR3 sequences, around 30% detected once. Specimen: blood, either unsorted or a sorted T cell fraction (not recorded which). The receptor set was obtained from a male donor with ankylosing spondylitis or in good health (not recorded which).

The CDR3, as DNA: TGCAGTGCTAGACTGGACCCGGGATGGGGCACAGATACGCAGTATTTT. Its protein product is CSARLDPGWGTDTQYF. The chain carries TRBV20-1 and TRBJ2-3; TRBD2 is a possible D gene (5 bases). Germline V gene sequence: CDR1 DFQATT, CDR2 SNEGSKA (reference sequence). This CDR3 is 16 amino acids long. V lost 2 bases to trimming and J lost 1 base, with 16 bases between them.

This clonotype was detected ten times or more. The chain uses TRBV10-3 and TRBJ2-7; possibly TRBD2 for D (6 bases). Trimming took off 7 bases at V and 2 bases at J, with 15 bases between the two ends. The CDR3 extends over 14 amino acids. The V gene's germline CDR1 is ENHRY and CDR2 SYGVKD. The CDR3 nucleotides read TGTGCCATCAAAGGAGGGACGGATACCTACGAGCAGTACTTC. As protein: CAIKGGTDTYEQYF.

V gene TRBV6-5 combines with J gene TRBJ2-7; 11 bases align to TRBD1. CDR3 length equals 14 residues. Germline lookup yields CDR1 MNHEY and CDR2 SVGAGI. V shed 5 bases and J 6 bases; nucleotides not matched to a gene: 6. The CDR3 nucleotides read TGTGCCAGCAGTCAGCTCGGGACAGGGGGCGAGCAGTACTTC. The encoded protein is CASSQLGTGGEQYF.

The chain uses TRBV5-1 and TRBJ2-1; D perhaps matches TRBD2 (6 bases). Germline CDR1 is SGHRS and CDR2 is YFSETQ. The V gene lost 2 bases and the J gene lost 1 base, with 10 bases spanning the gap. This CDR3 has 15 residues. As DNA, the CDR3 is TGCGCCAGCAGCTTAGGAGGGACTTCCTACAATGAGCAGTTCTTC. Protein sequence: CASSLGGTSYNEQFF.

The rearrangement links TRBV7-2 to TRBJ2-1; perhaps TRBD1 as D (5 bases). Deletions cut 3 bases from V and 6 bases from J, with 21 bases between. Germline CDR1 reads SGHTA; CDR2 reads FQGNSA. The CDR3 spans 17 residues. The CDR3: CASSFLSYIRRGNEQFF. CDR3 DNA: TGTGCCAGCAGCTTCCTCTCCTACATAAGAAGGGGCAATGAGCAGTTCTTC.

This clonotype has a count of ten or more. This sequence joins TRBV5-8 and TRBJ2-7, with D possibly matching TRBD1 (5 bases). Trimming removed 1 base from V and 4 bases from J, with 9 bases in between. The CDR3 is 13 amino acids. The germline CDR1 and CDR2 sequences are SGHTS and YDEGEE. The CDR3 sequence: CASSLRTPYEQYV. For the CDR3, the DNA is TGTGCCAGCAGCTTGAGGACACCTTACGAGCAGTACGTC.

The rearrangement uses TRBV7-6 and TRBJ2-7, with 8 bases fitting TRBD2. Per the germline V gene, CDR1 is SGHVS and CDR2 is FNYEAQ. The CDR3 runs to 14 residues. The junction had 16 bases not matched to a gene; V was cut back by 5 bases and J by 13 bases. CDR3 sequence reads: CASSPGSVGTSFYF. In DNA form, the CDR3 reads TGTGCCAGCAGCCCAGGATCAGTGGGGACTAGTTTTTACTTC.

This clonotype turned up a few times. The V and J genes are TRBV27 and TRBJ1-5; maybe TRBD1 (5 bases). The CDR3 consists of 16 residues. The V gene's germline CDR1 is MNHEY and CDR2 SMNVEV (reference sequence). V was shortened by 2 bases and J by 1 base, with 12 bases between the two germline ends. The CDR3 sequence is CASSLKAGVSNQPQHF. In nucleotides, the CDR3 is TGTGCCAGCAGTTTAAAGGCGGGGGTCAGCAATCAGCCCCAGCATTTT.

The J gene is TRBJ1-1, the V gene TRBV7-9, with TRBD1 as a possible D gene (5 bases). CDR3 length: 15 residues. Looked up from germline, CDR1 is SEHNR and CDR2 is FQNEAQ (reference sequence). Trimming took off 0 bases at V and 4 bases at J, with 12 bases between the two ends. CDR3 region: CASSLAQGLSTEAFF. Written as DNA, the CDR3 is TGTGCCAGCAGCTTAGCTCAGGGTTTGAGCACTGAAGCTTTCTTT. The complete variable domain, with remaining parts taken from reference TRBV7-9 and TRBJ1-1, reads DTGVSQNPRHKITKRGQNVTFRCDPISEHNRLYWYRQTLGQGPEFLTYFQNEAQLEKSRLLSDRFSAERPKGSFSTLEIQRTEQGDSAMYLCASSLAQGLSTEAFFGQGTRLTVV.

This clonotype was observed at least ten times. The chain uses TRBV2 and TRBJ1-6; 7 nucleotides agree with TRBD1. Unmatched junction bases numbered 6, after V lost 7 bases and J lost 9 bases. The CDR3 is 13 residues long. Germline V CDR1 and CDR2: SNHLY, FYNNEI. Written as DNA, the CDR3 is TGTGCCAGCATCGGACAGGAAAGTTCACCCCTCCACTTT. Translating gives CASIGQESSPLHF.

There are a few counts of this clonotype. V is TRBV12-3 or TRBV12-4 and J is TRBJ2-1; the match to TRBD2 covers 11 bases. V gave up 5 bases and J gave up 6 bases; unmatched junction bases: 6. CDR3 size: 15 residues. The CDR3 loop is CASSPGLAVPNEQFF. CDR3 sequence (DNA): TGTGCCAGCAGTCCGGGACTAGCGGTTCCCAATGAGCAGTTCTTC.

This clonotype was detected once. The V gene is TRBV20-1, the J gene TRBJ2-3, with D perhaps TRBD1 (5 bases). CDR3 size: 14 residues. Germline lookup yields CDR1 DFQATT and CDR2 SNEGSKA (reference sequence). V was trimmed by 0 bases and J by 6 bases, leaving 13 bases between them. CDR3 in amino acids: CSARDVRRADTQYF. DNA of the CDR3: TGCAGTGCTAGAGACGTCCGCAGGGCTGATACGCAGTATTTT.

The chain employs TRBV20-1 and TRBJ1-5; D not certain. V was pared by 0 bases and J by 0 bases, with 9 bases between. The V gene's germline CDR1 is DFQATT and CDR2 SNEGSKA (reference sequence). This CDR3 is 15 amino acids long. CDR3 region: CSAREGSYSNQPQHF. The CDR3 DNA reads as TGCAGTGCTAGAGAGGGGTCGTATAGCAATCAGCCCCAGCATTTT.

As concerns this clonotype: One end of the junction fails to match germline, which may point to a read error. V is TRBV12-3 or TRBV12-4 and J is TRBJ1-4, with TRBD1 as a possible D gene (6 bases). This CDR3 has 14 residues. CDR3 sequence reads: CAISFPGASEKLFF. The CDR3 DNA reads TGTGCCATCAGTTTCCCAGGGGCTTCTGAAAAACTGTTTTTT.

The rearrangement links TRBV11-2 to TRBJ2-7; D possibly corresponds to TRBD2 (5 bases). Germline V gene data show CDR1 as SGHAT and CDR2 as FQNNGV. CDR3 length: 13 amino acids. Deletions cut 5 bases from V and 3 bases from J, with 11 bases between. CDR3 nucleotides: TGTGCCAGCAGCAAAGACTACCGCTACGAGCAGTACTTC. Protein: CASSKDYRYEQYF.

The rearrangement joins TRBV20-1 to TRBJ2-3; 8 positions agree with TRBD2. CDR1 DFQATT and CDR2 SNEGSKA come from the germline V gene (reference sequence). The CDR3 consists of 14 residues. With 5 bases clipped from V and 1 base from J, the junction kept 5 bases outside the gene matches. This chain's CDR3 is CSAAAAGGTDTQYF. CDR3 nucleotides: TGCAGTGCTGCAGCAGCGGGAGGCACAGATACGCAGTATTTT.

The chain joins TRBV19 to TRBJ1-1; D ambiguous. Trimming removed 3 bases at V and 8 bases at J, with 16 bases between. Germline values: CDR1 LNHDA, CDR2 SQIVND (reference sequence). This CDR3 spans 14 amino acids. In DNA, the CDR3 is TGTGCCAGTAGTATGTTACCGGAAGGCCCCGAAGCTTTCTTT. Translating it yields CASSMLPEGPEAFF.

The V call is TRBV3-1, the J call TRBJ1-4; D uncertain. The germline gives CDR1 LGHDT, CDR2 YNNKEL (reference sequence). The CDR3 runs 15 residues. V was clipped by 3 bases and J by 3 bases, with 11 bases between them. The DNA of the CDR3 is TGTGCCAGCAGCCACGTTGACGGACCTAATGAAAAACTGTTTTTT. Encoded protein: CASSHVDGPNEKLFF.

The CDR3 bases are TGTGCCAGCAGTTATGAAATGGGGGGCTATGGCTACACCTTC. Translating it yields CASSYEMGGYGYTF. V is TRBV6-5 and J is TRBJ1-2, with D tentatively TRBD1 (5 bases). Trimming took 3 bases from V and 4 from J, leaving 12 bases between them. Germline assignment: CDR1 MNHEY and CDR2 SVGAGI. The length of the CDR3 is 14 residues.

CDR3 nucleotides: TGTGCCAGCAGTGCACTAGCGGGAGGGAGCACAGATACGCAGTATTTT. Amino acids: CASSALAGGSTDTQYF. The chain couples TRBV27 to TRBJ2-3; TRBD2 agrees at 13 bases. Trimming took 5 bases from V and 0 from J; bases not matched to a gene: 2. Per the germline V gene, CDR1 is MNHEY and CDR2 is SMNVEV (reference sequence). This CDR3 spans 16 amino acids.

The rearrangement uses TRBV18 and TRBJ2-1; a possible D gene is TRBD1 (6 bases). The CDR3 extends over 13 amino acids. Trimming stripped 6 bases from V and 8 bases from J, with 14 bases between. Germline loops: CDR1 KGHSH, CDR2 LQKENI. CDR3 in amino acids: CASSNRVSDEQFF. CDR3 nucleotide sequence: TGTGCCAGCTCCAACAGGGTTAGTGATGAGCAGTTCTTC.

This clonotype was seen only a few times. The chain uses TRBV7-2 and TRBJ1-5; D remains unclear. The CDR3 has 11 residues. V lost 1 base to trimming and J lost 11 bases, with 6 bases between them. In germline, CDR1 is SGHTA, CDR2 FQGNSA. The CDR3 region is CASSLGPAQHF. In nucleotides, the CDR3 is TGTGCCAGCAGCTTAGGCCCGGCCCAGCATTTT.

At least ten counts were recorded for this clonotype. This chain connects TRBV20-1 to TRBJ2-2; D is possibly TRBD1 or TRBD2 (6 bases each). The CDR3 has 13 amino acids. Germline assignment: CDR1 DFQATT and CDR2 SNEGSKA (reference sequence). The V gene lost 6 bases and the J gene lost 6 bases, with 14 bases spanning the gap. Here the CDR3 DNA reads TGCAGTGCCGAGGGGGGATCGGCCGGGGAGCTGTTTTTT. Amino acid sequence: CSAEGGSAGELFF.

This clonotype was seen only a few times. The chain carries TRBV4-1 and TRBJ2-2; 7 bases match TRBD1. This CDR3 has 15 amino acids. CDR1 is MGHRA and CDR2 is YSYEKL in the germline V gene. The J segment lost 3 bases and the V segment lost 2 bases, leaving 3 bases of the junction unmatched. This chain's CDR3 is CASSQRDRYTGELFF. For the CDR3, the DNA is TGCGCCAGCAGCCAAAGGGACAGATACACCGGGGAGCTGTTTTTT.

This clonotype has a handful of counts. The V call is TRBV5-1, the J call TRBJ1-2; D gene uncertain. Germline V CDR1 and CDR2: SGHRS, YFSETQ. Deletions cut 5 bases from V and 4 bases from J, with 12 bases between. The CDR3 length is 13 residues. In DNA form, the CDR3 reads TGCGCCAGCAGGTCGGGCGGCGGCTATGGCTACACCTTC. It is translated as CASRSGGGYGYTF.

The chain is built from TRBV5-1 and TRBJ1-6, with a tentative D call TRBD1 (5 bases). Germline V gives CDR1 SGHRS, CDR2 YFSETQ. V was pared by 4 bases and J by 9 bases, with 17 bases between. This CDR3 has 15 amino acids. The CDR3: CASSPDGATVSPLHF. CDR3 nucleotide sequence: TGCGCCAGCAGCCCCGACGGGGCGACGGTTTCACCCCTCCACTTT.

This clonotype was detected only once. This chain links TRBV5-1 with TRBJ2-2; TRBD2 matches at 8 bases. Trimming removed 1 base from V and 4 bases from J; junction bases left unmatched: 6. Germline CDR1 is SGHRS and CDR2 is YFSETQ. This CDR3 region has 16 residues. CDR3 nucleotide sequence: TGCGCCAGCAGCTTGAGGGCTAGCGGGCCCACCGGGGAGCTGTTTTTT. Amino acids: CASSLRASGPTGELFF.

Of note for this clonotype: At one end, the junction sequence differs from germline, possibly due to a read error. The V and J genes are TRBV5-1 and TRBJ2-7; D might be TRBD2 (5 bases). Looked up from germline, CDR1 is SGHRS and CDR2 is YFSETQ. The CDR3 contains 13 residues. The CDR3 DNA follows: TGCGCCAGCACCTTGAGCCGGGGCTACGAGCAGTACTTC. Translation gives CASTLSRGYEQYF.

Many counts were recorded for this clonotype. The chain is built from TRBV5-1 and TRBJ1-1; D is perhaps TRBD1 (5 bases). V was pared by 4 bases and J by 1 base, with 11 bases between. The CDR3 loop spans 14 amino acids. The V gene's germline CDR1 is SGHRS and CDR2 YFSETQ. The CDR3 bases are TGCGCCAGCAGCGATCCAACAGGGAACACTGAAGCTTTCTTT. Translation: CASSDPTGNTEAFF.